The clone carrying this T cell receptor (beta chain) was observed once. Its antigen is unidentified. Per the germline V gene, CDR1 is GTSNPN and CDR2 is SVGIG (reference sequence). The CDR3 length is 12 residues. V was cut by 4 bases and J by 1 base, with 7 bases left in between. The sample comes from a study of OX40 agonist ivuxolimab in advanced cancers. Study-wide background: Past anti-PD-1, anti-PD-L1 or anti-CTLA-4 therapy was accepted, and 35% to 45% had received some.

Study results and limitations: There was clonal expansion of CD4+ and CD8+ blood T cells by week 6 at 0.1 to 3.0 mg/kg.

Only in-frame clones appear in the TCRdb table, and some are missing; sequencing was by immunoSEQ multiplex PCR. Of 55,000 to 70,000 clones in the sample, less than 90% were seen once. This clonotype was obtained from an adult with an advanced solid tumor such as melanoma, head and neck, liver or kidney cancer. This sample comprised CD4+ or CD8+ T cells sorted from blood, obtained in a trial of the OX40 agonist ivuxolimab. The chain employs TRBV30 and TRBJ2-5; D is uncertain. The CDR3 DNA reads TGTGCCTGGAATGGGTTCCAAGAGACCCAGTACTTC. Protein: CAWNGFQETQYF.